The rows below give T cell receptor beta chains drawn from one sample of a study of T cell clonotyping in hematopoietic cell transplantation. Assay: immunoSEQ multiplex PCR; the TCRdb copy retains only in-frame clones and omits some. The sample shows about 36,000 clones, 85% to 95% of them seen only once. The sample was peripheral blood mononuclear cells, taken before stem cell transplant. Receptors originate from a man in his forties with chronic myeloid leukemia. Some clones in this sample may be carry-over from other donors' samples. Both conserved end residues are part of each CDR3. The order of the fields is J gene, D gene, V gene, CDR3 DNA, CDR3 protein. The D gene is left open where the match is weak.

J gene: TRBJ1-1; D gene: NA; V gene: TRBV7-2; CDR3 DNA: TGTGCCAGCAGTACCGCCTTGGGGGGGCAGAATGAAGCTTTCTTT; CDR3 protein: CASSTALGGQNEAFF
J gene: TRBJ1-1; D gene: NA; V gene: TRBV28; CDR3 DNA: TGTGCCAGCAGTTCTCCGGGGATGGCTCGGGATGGAGCTTTCTTT; CDR3 protein: CASSSPGMARDGAFF
J gene: TRBJ2-7; D gene: TRBD1; V gene: TRBV6-5; CDR3 DNA: TGTGCCAGCAGTCCCCCCGGGACAGGGGGCGAGCAGTACTTC; CDR3 protein: CASSPPGTGGEQYF
J gene: TRBJ1-6; D gene: NA; V gene: TRBV20-1; CDR3 DNA: TGCAGTGCTGGGACCTCACCCCTCCACTTT; CDR3 protein: CSAGTSPLHF
J gene: TRBJ1-2; D gene: TRBD1; V gene: TRBV9; CDR3 DNA: TGTGCCAGCAGCCCTAGAGGGGGACAGCCTAACTATGGCTACACCTTC; CDR3 protein: CASSPRGGQPNYGYTF
J gene: TRBJ2-3; D gene: TRBD2; V gene: TRBV28; CDR3 DNA: TGTGCCAGCAGTTTATATGTAGCGGGGGGCACAGATACGCAGTATTTT; CDR3 protein: CASSLYVAGGTDTQYF
J gene: TRBJ2-7; D gene: NA; V gene: TRBV18; CDR3 DNA: TGTGCCAGCTCACCAACGGGGGGCAGGCCACTCTACGAGCAGTACTTC; CDR3 protein: CASSPTGGRPLYEQYF
J gene: TRBJ1-1; D gene: NA; V gene: TRBV30; CDR3 DNA: TGTGCCTGGACGCTGAACACTGAAGCTTTCTTT; CDR3 protein: CAWTLNTEAFF
J gene: TRBJ1-1; D gene: NA; V gene: TRBV5-1; CDR3 DNA: TGCGCCAGCAGCTTGGGACCGAACGAGCGAAGGAACACTGAAGCTTTCTTT; CDR3 protein: CASSLGPNERRNTEAFF
J gene: TRBJ2-7; D gene: TRBD1; V gene: TRBV30; CDR3 DNA: TGTGCCTGGAGCACAGGGGGAGATTTTTACGAGCAGTACTTC; CDR3 protein: CAWSTGGDFYEQYF
J gene: TRBJ1-2; D gene: TRBD1; V gene: TRBV6-6; CDR3 DNA: TGTGCCAGCAGCATTCCGGACAGGGTGAGGGGCTACACCTTC; CDR3 protein: CASSIPDRVRGYTF
J gene: TRBJ2-7; D gene: NA; V gene: TRBV11-2; CDR3 DNA: TGTGCCAGCAGCTTTTGGGCCTACGAGCAGTACTTC; CDR3 protein: CASSFWAYEQYF
J gene: TRBJ1-2; D gene: NA; V gene: TRBV28; CDR3 DNA: TGTGCCAGCAGTCCCCCGGGGCCAGCTTTC; CDR3 protein: CASSPPGPAF
J gene: TRBJ1-1; D gene: NA; V gene: TRBV7-3; CDR3 DNA: TGTGCCAGCAGCCAACACCAGGGGACCACTGAAGCTTTCTTT; CDR3 protein: CASSQHQGTTEAFF
J gene: TRBJ1-5; D gene: TRBD1; V gene: TRBV10-3; CDR3 DNA: TGTGCCATCAGTTGGACAGGGAGTAATCAGCCCCAGCATTTT; CDR3 protein: CAISWTGSNQPQHF
J gene: TRBJ1-3; D gene: NA; V gene: TRBV27; CDR3 DNA: TGTGCCAGCCGGAGCACCGGGACTGGAAACACCATATATTTT; CDR3 protein: CASRSTGTGNTIYF
J gene: TRBJ2-7; D gene: NA; V gene: TRBV2; CDR3 DNA: TGTGCCAGCAGTGTAAGCCGAGACAGCTCCTCCTACGAGCAGTACTTC; CDR3 protein: CASSVSRDSSSYEQYF
J gene: TRBJ2-2; D gene: NA; V gene: TRBV19; CDR3 DNA: TGTGCCAGTAGAACCGGGACACGTAAAACCGGGGAGCTGTTTTTT; CDR3 protein: CASRTGTRKTGELFF
J gene: TRBJ1-1; D gene: TRBD1; V gene: TRBV20-1; CDR3 DNA: TGCAGTGCTAGAGGAGACAGGGCTCCTTTCTTT; CDR3 protein: CSARGDRAPFF
J gene: TRBJ1-2; D gene: NA; V gene: TRBV4-2; CDR3 DNA: TGTGCCAGCAGCCAAGTCCCTAGCGACGAGCACTATGGCTACACCTTC; CDR3 protein: CASSQVPSDEHYGYTF
J gene: TRBJ2-7; D gene: NA; V gene: TRBV7-3; CDR3 DNA: TGTGCCAGCAGCTTAGAGAGAGCTGTAGGAGATGGATTCTACGAGCAGTACTTC; CDR3 protein: CASSLERAVGDGFYEQYF
J gene: TRBJ2-7; D gene: NA; V gene: TRBV4-3; CDR3 DNA: TGCGCCAGCAGCCAAGATAGCACATCGCCCTCCTACGAGCAGTACTTC; CDR3 protein: CASSQDSTSPSYEQYF
J gene: TRBJ2-7; D gene: NA; V gene: TRBV5-6; CDR3 DNA: TGTGCCAGCAGCCCCCCCGGGCAGGGGATTCCCTACGAGCAGTACTTC; CDR3 protein: CASSPPGQGIPYEQYF
J gene: TRBJ1-6; D gene: NA; V gene: TRBV5-4; CDR3 DNA: TGTGCCAGTGCTTCGAAACTGGCTAATTCACCCCTCCACTTT; CDR3 protein: CASASKLANSPLHF
J gene: TRBJ1-1; D gene: NA; V gene: TRBV19; CDR3 DNA: TGTGCCAGTAGTGACGTTTCGGTATGGGACACTGAAGCTTTCTTT; CDR3 protein: CASSDVSVWDTEAFF